This T cell receptor beta chain appears in the sequencing data of a study of sequential checkpoint blockade in melanoma. Study-level information: Patients were randomized 1:1 to nivolumab-then-ipilimumab or ipilimumab-then-nivolumab first-line. Each arm's sequence ended with maintenance nivolumab.

Treatment indicated: randomized to nivolumab then ipilimumab (arm A) or the reverse (arm B). DNA-damaging chemotherapy had not been given to any patient beforehand. PBMC sorting kept live CD3+CD8+ cells without CD19 or CD56. Profiling relied on immunoSEQ multiplex PCR, and the TCRdb table lists in-frame clones only, not all of them. Seen here are about 8,400 clones, roughly nine tenths observed once, and the top ten hold around 15%. V lost 5 bases to trimming and J lost 6 bases; unmatched junction nucleotides: 11. The germline gives CDR1 SGHAT, CDR2 FQNNGV. The CDR3 runs 15 residues. The V and J genes are TRBV11-2 and TRBJ2-7, with 9 bases lining up with TRBD1. The TCR sequence derives from a human donor with melanoma. The sequences come from CD8+ T cells sorted from blood (inferred from file names), collected from a patient given nivolumab and ipilimumab in sequence. The CDR3 DNA reads as TGTGCCAGCAGCCCTAGGACAGGGGCGACGCTCGAGCAGTACGTC. Translating gives CASSPRTGATLEQYV.